Following are 15 T cell receptor beta chains from one sample sequenced in a study of graft-versus-host responses after intestinal transplantation (dated by TCRdb to the early 2020s). What the time point label conveys for this sample: cells obtained before transplantation from donor or recipient. In the mixed lymphocyte reactions, 200,000 CFSE-labeled pre-transplant responders were plated with 200,000 irradiated violet-dye-labeled stimulators and cultured for roughly six days. The library was prepared using the immunoSEQ multiplex PCR assay. TCRdb mirrors the immuneACCESS table, restricted to in-frame sequences. Some clones are absent from its copies; in checked studies, under half trace to an unresolved V gene, and the reason for the others is unknown. For this sample the table gives more than 9,500 clones, of which around a third were detected only once. The ten largest clones take up more than 2.5% of the sample.

The sequenced sample was alloreactive CD8+ T cells from a mixed lymphocyte reaction culture, obtained before intestinal transplant. Interpreted using the paper, the cell subset or site label stands for: CFSE-low proliferating T cells sorted from approximately 6-day pre-transplant mixed lymphocyte reaction (GvH or HvG direction). The source of these receptors is a human patient who received an intestinal transplant.

Of note for this clone: An end of the junction differs from the germline gene, which may be a read error. This chain joins TRBV27 and TRBJ2-7, with TRBD1 identical over 12 bases. The CDR3 is 17 residues long. CDR1 MNHEY and CDR2 SMNVEV come from the germline V gene (reference sequence). The DNA of the CDR3 is TGTGCCCGCAGTTTCCGGGGCCCGGGACAGGGGGCGCCGGGGCAGTACTTC. Protein: CARSFRGPGQGAPGQYF.

The gene calls are TRBV5-6 and TRBJ1-1, with 7 bases fitting TRBD1. Germline trimming cut 1 base from V and 7 bases from J; bases unmatched to any gene: 13. The CDR3 length is 16 residues. CDR1 and CDR2 from the germline V gene are SGHDT and YYEEEE. The CDR3 reads CASSLTTGSPTIEAFF. The CDR3, as DNA: TGTGCCAGCAGCTTGACGACAGGGTCCCCGACTATTGAAGCTTTCTTT.

In nucleotides, the CDR3 is TGTGCCAGCAGCTTTCGGACAGGCTCTGAAGCTTTCTTT. This encodes CASSFRTGSEAFF. J is TRBJ1-1 and V is TRBV11-2; 7 positions agree with TRBD1. Unmatched junction bases numbered 4, after V lost 3 bases and J lost 6 bases. CDR3 length: 13 residues. Germline CDR1 is SGHAT and CDR2 is FQNNGV.

CDR3 protein: CASSTKTLGTSGRRSYEQYF. The CDR3 coding sequence is TGTGCCAGCAGTACTAAGACCCTCGGGACTAGCGGGCGCCGCTCCTACGAGCAGTACTTC. This rearrangement joins TRBV28 to TRBJ2-7; TRBD2 matches 12 bases. Trimming removed 5 bases from V and 0 bases from J; junction bases left unmatched: 17. This CDR3 comprises 20 residues. Germline V gives CDR1 MDHEN, CDR2 SYDVKM. Supplemented by reference TRBV28 and TRBJ2-7, the full variable domain reads DVKVTQSSRYLVKRTGEKVFLECVQDMDHENMFWYRQDPGLGLRLIYFSYDVKMKEKGDIPEGYSVSREKKERFSLILESASTNQTSMYLCASSTKTLGTSGRRSYEQYFGPGTRLTVT.

The chain carries TRBV2 and TRBJ2-7; the match to TRBD2 covers 13 bases. The CDR3 totals 16 residues. V gave up 2 bases and J gave up 1 base; unmatched junction bases: 2. From germline, CDR1 is SNHLY and CDR2 FYNNEI. The CDR3 region is CASSEWTSGSSYEQYF. CDR3 nucleotide sequence: TGTGCCAGCAGTGAATGGACTAGCGGGAGTTCCTACGAGCAGTACTTC.

This clone appeared a few times. V is TRBV5-1 and J is TRBJ2-7, with D tentatively TRBD1 (5 bases). The CDR3 runs 14 residues. Trimming removed 0 bases at V and 4 bases at J, with 11 bases between. CDR1 and CDR2 from the germline V gene are SGHRS and YFSETQ. The CDR3 sequence: CASSLGGHEYEQYF. The DNA of the CDR3 is TGCGCCAGCAGCTTGGGCGGACACGAATACGAGCAGTACTTC.

This clone was found a few times. The chain uses TRBV7-9 and TRBJ2-5; TRBD1 might be the D (6 bases). From germline, CDR1 is SEHNR and CDR2 FQNEAQ (reference sequence). The CDR3 consists of 15 residues. V lost 5 bases and J lost 5, with 18 bases in between. The chain's CDR3 is CASSLTAGEMETQYF. CDR3 sequence (DNA): TGTGCCAGCAGCCTCACCGCAGGGGAAATGGAGACCCAGTACTTC. Drawing the rest from reference TRBV7-9 and TRBJ2-5, the complete variable domain is DTGVSQNPRHKITKRGQNVTFRCDPISEHNRLYWYRQTLGQGPEFLTYFQNEAQLEKSRLLSDRFSAERPKGSFSTLEIQRTEQGDSAMYLCASSLTAGEMETQYFGPGTRLLVL.

Here the CDR3 DNA reads TGTGCCTGGCGTGCGGGGGGGGGCGAGCAGTTCTTC. Amino acid sequence: CAWRAGGGEQFF. The genes are TRBV30 and TRBJ2-1, with 9 bases aligning to TRBD2. Germline CDR1 GTSNPN, CDR2 SVGIG (reference sequence). This CDR3 is 12 amino acids long. V trimming: 5 bases; J trimming: 10 bases; junction bases outside the gene matches: 6.

Regarding this clone: This specimen includes other DNA sequences encoding the same CDR3. The rearrangement links TRBV30 to TRBJ2-1; possibly TRBD1 or TRBD2 for D (6 bases each). Germline assignment: CDR1 GTSNPN and CDR2 SVGIG (reference sequence). The CDR3 has 12 amino acids. The V end lost 3 bases, the J end lost 10 bases, and 13 bases lay between the germline ends. CDR3 in DNA: TGTGCCTGGAGGGAGGGGGTGGGGGAGCAGTTCTTC. Residues: CAWREGVGEQFF.

There are a few counts of this clone. The chain couples TRBV28 to TRBJ2-1; TRBD1 matches 7 bases. The junction had 7 bases not matched to a gene; V was cut back by 7 bases and J by 4 bases. CDR1 and CDR2 (germline): MDHEN, SYDVKM. The CDR3 sequence is 14 residues long. Here the CDR3 reads CASTQDRNYNEQFF. CDR3 bases: TGTGCCAGCACCCAGGACAGGAATTACAATGAGCAGTTCTTC.

V is TRBV19 and J is TRBJ1-5; D not resolved. In germline, CDR1 is LNHDA, CDR2 SQIVND (reference sequence). V was pared by 5 bases and J by 6 bases, with 5 bases between. This CDR3 region has 11 residues. The CDR3, as DNA: TGTGCCAGTAGTGCTGGTCAGCCCCAGCATTTT. Its translation is CASSAGQPQHF. Variable domain in full (rest from reference TRBV19 and TRBJ1-5): DGGITQSPKYLFRKEGQNVTLSCEQNLNHDAMYWYRQDPGQGLRLIYYSQIVNDFQKGDIAEGYSVSREKKESFPLTVTSAQKNPTAFYLCASSAGQPQHFGDGTRLSIL.

This clone was seen only a few times. This chain connects TRBV6-5 to TRBJ2-5, with D possibly matching TRBD2 (6 bases). CDR3 length: 15 residues. Germline assignment: CDR1 MNHEY and CDR2 SVGAGI. The V end lost 6 bases, the J end lost 5 bases, and 19 bases lay between the germline ends. The CDR3 DNA reads as TGTGCCAGCAGCCTCGTCGAGACGGCGGGGGAGACCCAGTACTTC. Translated: CASSLVETAGETQYF.

This clone was seen a handful of times. The gene calls are TRBV30 and TRBJ2-5; D assignment may be TRBD1 or TRBD2 (5 bases each). The V and J ends lost 4 bases and 2 bases respectively, with 14 bases between them. Germline V gene sequence: CDR1 GTSNPN, CDR2 SVGIG (reference sequence). The CDR3 length is 14 residues. The CDR3 region has the DNA TGTGCCTGGACCTTGACTGGGACGCAAGAGACCCAGTACTTC. Amino acids: CAWTLTGTQETQYF.

V gene TRBV19 combines with J gene TRBJ1-1, with D perhaps TRBD1 (5 bases). The germline V gene encodes CDR1 LNHDA and CDR2 SQIVND (reference sequence). CDR3 size: 13 residues. V lost 6 bases and J 2 bases, leaving 10 bases between the germline ends. The CDR3 loop reads CASSDSSNTEAFF. CDR3 bases: TGTGCCAGTAGCGACAGCAGTAACACTGAAGCTTTCTTT. The full variable domain, with the rest looked up from reference TRBV19 and TRBJ1-1, is DGGITQSPKYLFRKEGQNVTLSCEQNLNHDAMYWYRQDPGQGLRLIYYSQIVNDFQKGDIAEGYSVSREKKESFPLTVTSAQKNPTAFYLCASSDSSNTEAFFGQGTRLTVV.

A few counts support this clone. The chain joins TRBV30 to TRBJ1-3; D may be TRBD1 (6 bases). The CDR3 covers 14 residues. The V gene's germline CDR1 is GTSNPN and CDR2 SVGIG (reference sequence). The V and J ends lost 3 bases and 4 bases respectively, with 13 bases between them. The CDR3 nucleotides are TGTGCCTGGAGCCCAGGGGCTGCGGGAAACACCATATATTTT. Translation gives CAWSPGAAGNTIYF. Complete variable domain (other parts from reference TRBV30 and TRBJ1-3): SQTIHQWPATLVQPVGSPLSLECTVEGTSNPNLYWYRQAAGRGLQLLFYSVGIGQISSEVPQNLSASRPQDRQFILSSKKLLLSDSGFYLCAWSPGAAGNTIYFGEGSWLTVV.